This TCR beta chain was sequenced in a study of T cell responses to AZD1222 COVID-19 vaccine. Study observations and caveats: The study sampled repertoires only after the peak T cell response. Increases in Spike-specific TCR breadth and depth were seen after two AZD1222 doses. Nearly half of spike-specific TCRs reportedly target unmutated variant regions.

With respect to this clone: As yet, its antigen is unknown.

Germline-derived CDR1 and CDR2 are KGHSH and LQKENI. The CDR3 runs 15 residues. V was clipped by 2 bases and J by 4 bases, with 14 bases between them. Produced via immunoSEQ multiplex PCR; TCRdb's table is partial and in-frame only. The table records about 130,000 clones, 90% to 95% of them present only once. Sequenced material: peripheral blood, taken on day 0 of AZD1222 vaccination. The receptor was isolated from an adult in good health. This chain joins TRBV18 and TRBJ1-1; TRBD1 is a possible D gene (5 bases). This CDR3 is CASSPTAQGSTEAFF. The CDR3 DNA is TGTGCCAGCTCACCAACCGCGCAGGGCAGCACTGAAGCTTTCTTT.